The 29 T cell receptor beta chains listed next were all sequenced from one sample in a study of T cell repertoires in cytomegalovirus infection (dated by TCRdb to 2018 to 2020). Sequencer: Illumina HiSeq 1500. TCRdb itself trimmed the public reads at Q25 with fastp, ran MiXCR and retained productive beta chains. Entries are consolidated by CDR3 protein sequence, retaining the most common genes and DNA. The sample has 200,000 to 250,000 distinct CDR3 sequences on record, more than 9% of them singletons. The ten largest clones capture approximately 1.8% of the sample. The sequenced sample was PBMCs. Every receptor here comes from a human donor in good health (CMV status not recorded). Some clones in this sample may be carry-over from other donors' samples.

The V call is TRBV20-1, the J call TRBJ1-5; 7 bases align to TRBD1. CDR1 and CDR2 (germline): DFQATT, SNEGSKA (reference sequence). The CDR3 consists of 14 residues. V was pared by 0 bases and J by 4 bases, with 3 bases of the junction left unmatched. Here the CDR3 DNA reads TGCAGTGCTAGAGAGGGACAGCTTAATCAGCCCCAGCATTTT. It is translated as CSAREGQLNQPQHF.

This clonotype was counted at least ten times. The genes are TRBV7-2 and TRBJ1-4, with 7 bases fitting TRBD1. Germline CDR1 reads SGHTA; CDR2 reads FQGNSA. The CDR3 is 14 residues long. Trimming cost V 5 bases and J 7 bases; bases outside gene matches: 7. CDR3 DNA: TGTGCCAGCAGCGGGACAGTAGGAGGTGAAAAACTGTTTTTT. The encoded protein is CASSGTVGGEKLFF.

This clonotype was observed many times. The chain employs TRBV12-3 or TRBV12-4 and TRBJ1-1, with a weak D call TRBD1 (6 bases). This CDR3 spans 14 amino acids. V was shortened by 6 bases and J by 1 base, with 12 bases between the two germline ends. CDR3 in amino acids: CASSPGAGNTEAFF. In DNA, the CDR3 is TGTGCCAGCAGCCCGGGGGCCGGGAACACTGAAGCTTTCTTT.

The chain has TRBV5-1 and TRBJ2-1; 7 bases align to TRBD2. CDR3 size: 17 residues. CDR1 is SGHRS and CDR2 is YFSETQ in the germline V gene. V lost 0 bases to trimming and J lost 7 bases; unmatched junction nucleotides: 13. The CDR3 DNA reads TGCGCCAGCAGCTTGGACCTCACTAGCGAGAGCAGTAATGAGCAGTTCTTC. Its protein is CASSLDLTSESSNEQFF.

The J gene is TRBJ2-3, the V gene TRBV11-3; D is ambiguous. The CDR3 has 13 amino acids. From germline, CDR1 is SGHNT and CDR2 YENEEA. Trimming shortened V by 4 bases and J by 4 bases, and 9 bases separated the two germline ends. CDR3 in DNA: TGTGCCAGCAGCTACGATGTGGCAGATACGCAGTATTTT. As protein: CASSYDVADTQYF.

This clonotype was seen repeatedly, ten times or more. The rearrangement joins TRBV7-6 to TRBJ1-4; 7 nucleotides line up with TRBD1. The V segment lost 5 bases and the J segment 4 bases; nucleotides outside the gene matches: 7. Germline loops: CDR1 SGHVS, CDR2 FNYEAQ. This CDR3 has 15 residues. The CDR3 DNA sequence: TGTGCCAGCAGCCCCCGGGACAGCATTAATGAAAAACTGTTTTTT. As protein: CASSPRDSINEKLFF.

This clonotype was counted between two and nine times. The CDR3 sequence: CSARDVLGVQQFF. The CDR3 DNA follows: TGCAGTGCTAGAGATGTCTTAGGCGTTCAGCAGTTCTTC. The rearrangement joins TRBV20-1 to TRBJ2-1; D is unclear. This CDR3 region has 13 residues. V was shortened by 0 bases and J by 11 bases, with 14 bases between the two germline ends. CDR1 is DFQATT, CDR2 SNEGSKA, per germline (reference sequence).

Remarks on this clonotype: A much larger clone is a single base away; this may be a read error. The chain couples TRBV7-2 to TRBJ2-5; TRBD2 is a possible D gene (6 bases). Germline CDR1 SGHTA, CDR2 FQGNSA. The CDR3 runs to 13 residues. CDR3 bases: TGTGCCAGCAGACTGGGACCGGGAGAGACCCCGTACTTC. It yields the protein CASRLGPGETPYF.

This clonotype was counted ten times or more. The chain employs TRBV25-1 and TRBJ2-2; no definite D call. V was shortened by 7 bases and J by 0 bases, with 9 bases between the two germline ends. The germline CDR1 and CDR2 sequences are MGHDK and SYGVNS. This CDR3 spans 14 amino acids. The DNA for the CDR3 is TGTGCCAGCACCCAGCAAGCGAACACCGGGGAGCTGTTTTTT. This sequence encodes CASTQQANTGELFF.

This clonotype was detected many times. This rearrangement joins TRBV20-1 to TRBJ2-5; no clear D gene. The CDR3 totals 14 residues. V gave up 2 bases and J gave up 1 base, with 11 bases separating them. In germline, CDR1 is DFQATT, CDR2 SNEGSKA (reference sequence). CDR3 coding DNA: TGCAGTGCTAGACTTCCGGCTTCCCAAGAGACCCAGTACTTC. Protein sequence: CSARLPASQETQYF.

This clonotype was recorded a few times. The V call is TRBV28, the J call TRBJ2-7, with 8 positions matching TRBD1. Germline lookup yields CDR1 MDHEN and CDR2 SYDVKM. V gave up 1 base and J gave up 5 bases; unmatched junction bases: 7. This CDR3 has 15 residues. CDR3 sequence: CASSLLDREFHEQYF. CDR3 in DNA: TGTGCCAGCAGTTTATTGGACAGGGAGTTCCACGAGCAGTACTTC.

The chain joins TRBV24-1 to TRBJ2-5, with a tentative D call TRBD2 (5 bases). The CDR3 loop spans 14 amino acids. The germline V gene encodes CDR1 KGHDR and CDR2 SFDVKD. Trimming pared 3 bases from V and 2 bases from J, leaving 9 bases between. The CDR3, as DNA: TGTGCCACCAGTGATCCGGGATATCAAGAGACCCAGTACTTC. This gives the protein CATSDPGYQETQYF.

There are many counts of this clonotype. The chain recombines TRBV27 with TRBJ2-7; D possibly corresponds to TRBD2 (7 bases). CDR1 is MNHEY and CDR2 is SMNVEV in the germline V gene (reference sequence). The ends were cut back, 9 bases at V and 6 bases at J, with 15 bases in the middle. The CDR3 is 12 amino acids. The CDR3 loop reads CASFGGGGEQYF. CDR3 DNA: TGTGCCAGTTTCGGAGGGGGGGGCGAGCAGTACTTC.

The CDR3 is CASTLHRSSYNEQFF. The CDR3 bases are TGTGCCAGTACACTCCACAGGAGCTCCTACAATGAGCAGTTCTTC. This chain uses TRBV19 with TRBJ2-1; a possible D gene is TRBD1 (5 bases). The CDR3 runs 15 residues. CDR1 LNHDA and CDR2 SQIVND come from the germline V gene (reference sequence). V was trimmed by 7 bases and J by 0 bases, leaving 13 bases between them.

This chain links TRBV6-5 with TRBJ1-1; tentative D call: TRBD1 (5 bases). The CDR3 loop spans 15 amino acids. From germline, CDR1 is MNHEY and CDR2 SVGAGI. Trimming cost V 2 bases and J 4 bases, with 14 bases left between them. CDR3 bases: TGTGCCAGCAGTTACGCGGGGGGAAGGGGCACTGAAGCTTTCTTT. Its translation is CASSYAGGRGTEAFF.

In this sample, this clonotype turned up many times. CDR3 in DNA: TGTGCCAGCAGCTTAAAACGGGGGGGGGGTTCACCCCTCCACTTT. Translation: CASSLKRGGGSPLHF. The rearrangement uses TRBV7-2 and TRBJ1-6, with D possibly TRBD1 on 5 matching bases. The germline CDR1 and CDR2 sequences are SGHTA and FQGNSA. V was cut by 2 bases and J by 9 bases, with 14 bases left in between. The CDR3 extends over 15 amino acids.

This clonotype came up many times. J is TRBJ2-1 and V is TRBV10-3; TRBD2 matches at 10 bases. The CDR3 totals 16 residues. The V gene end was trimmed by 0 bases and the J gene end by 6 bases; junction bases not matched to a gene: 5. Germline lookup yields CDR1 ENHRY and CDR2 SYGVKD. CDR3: CAISESMASGSNEQFF. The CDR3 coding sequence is TGTGCCATCAGTGAGTCGATGGCTAGCGGGAGCAATGAGCAGTTCTTC.

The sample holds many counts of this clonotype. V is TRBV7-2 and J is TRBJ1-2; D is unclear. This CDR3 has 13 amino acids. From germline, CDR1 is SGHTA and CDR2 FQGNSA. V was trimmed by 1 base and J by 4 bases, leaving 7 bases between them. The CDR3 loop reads CASSLGPTYGYTF. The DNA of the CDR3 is TGTGCCAGCAGCTTAGGACCGACCTATGGCTACACCTTC.

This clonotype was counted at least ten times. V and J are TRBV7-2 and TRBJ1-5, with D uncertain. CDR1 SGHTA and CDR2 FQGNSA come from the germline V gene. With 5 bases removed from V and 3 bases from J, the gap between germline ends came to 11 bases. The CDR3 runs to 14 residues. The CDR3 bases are TGTGCCAGCAGCCGAGTGCAGAACAATCAGCCCCAGCATTTT. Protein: CASSRVQNNQPQHF.

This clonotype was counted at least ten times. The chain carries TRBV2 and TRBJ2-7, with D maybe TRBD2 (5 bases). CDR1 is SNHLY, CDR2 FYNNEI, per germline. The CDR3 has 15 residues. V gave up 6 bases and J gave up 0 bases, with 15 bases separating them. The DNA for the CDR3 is TGTGCCAGCAGGAGGAGGACGGCTAGCTCCTACGAGCAGTACTTC. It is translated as CASRRRTASSYEQYF.

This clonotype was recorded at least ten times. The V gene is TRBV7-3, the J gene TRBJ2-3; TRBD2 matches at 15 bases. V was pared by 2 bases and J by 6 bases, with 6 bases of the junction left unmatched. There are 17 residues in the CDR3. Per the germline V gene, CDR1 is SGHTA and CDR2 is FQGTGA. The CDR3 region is CASSLWGLAGGSDTQYF. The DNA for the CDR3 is TGTGCCAGCAGCTTATGGGGACTAGCGGGGGGATCGGATACGCAGTATTTT.

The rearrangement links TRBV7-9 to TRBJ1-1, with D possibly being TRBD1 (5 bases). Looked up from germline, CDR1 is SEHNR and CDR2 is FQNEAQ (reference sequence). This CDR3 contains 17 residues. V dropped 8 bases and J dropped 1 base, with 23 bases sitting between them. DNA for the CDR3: TGTGCCAGCCTTCAACCCCCTACGACAGAGACGAACACTGAAGCTTTCTTT. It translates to CASLQPPTTETNTEAFF. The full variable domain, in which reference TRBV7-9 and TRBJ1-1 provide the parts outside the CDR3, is DTGVSQNPRHKITKRGQNVTFRCDPISEHNRLYWYRQTLGQGPEFLTYFQNEAQLEKSRLLSDRFSAERPKGSFSTLEIQRTEQGDSAMYLCASLQPPTTETNTEAFFGQGTRLTVV.

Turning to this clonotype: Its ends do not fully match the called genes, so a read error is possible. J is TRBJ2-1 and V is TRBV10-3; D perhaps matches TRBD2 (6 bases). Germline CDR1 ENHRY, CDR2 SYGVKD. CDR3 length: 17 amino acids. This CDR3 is CAISESTEGLGYIEQFF. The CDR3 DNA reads TGTGCCATCAGTGAGTCAACGGAGGGCCTGGGTTACATTGAGCAGTTCTTC.

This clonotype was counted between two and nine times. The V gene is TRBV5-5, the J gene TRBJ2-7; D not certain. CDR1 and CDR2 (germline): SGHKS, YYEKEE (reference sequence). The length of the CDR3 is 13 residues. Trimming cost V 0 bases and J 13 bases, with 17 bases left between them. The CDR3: CASSLGSDAVGYF. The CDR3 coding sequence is TGTGCCAGCAGCTTGGGATCGGATGCGGTTGGATACTTC. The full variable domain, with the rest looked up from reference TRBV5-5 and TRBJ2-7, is DAGVTQSPTHLIKTRGQQVTLRCSPISGHKSVSWYQQVLGQGPQFIFQYYEKEERGRGNFPDRFSARQFPNYSSELNVNALLLGDSALYLCASSLGSDAVGYFGPGTRLTVT.

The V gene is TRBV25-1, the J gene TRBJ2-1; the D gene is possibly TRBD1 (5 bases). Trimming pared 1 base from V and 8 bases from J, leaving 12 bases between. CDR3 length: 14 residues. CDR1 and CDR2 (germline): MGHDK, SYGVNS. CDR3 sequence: CASSESRQMDEQFF. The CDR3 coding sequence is TGTGCCAGCAGTGAATCCAGACAGATGGATGAGCAGTTCTTC. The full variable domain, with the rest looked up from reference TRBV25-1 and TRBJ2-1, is EADIYQTPRYLVIGTGKKITLECSQTMGHDKMYWYQQDPGMELHLIHYSYGVNSTEKGDLSSESTVSRIRTEHFPLTLESARPSHTSQYLCASSESRQMDEQFFGPGTRLTVL.

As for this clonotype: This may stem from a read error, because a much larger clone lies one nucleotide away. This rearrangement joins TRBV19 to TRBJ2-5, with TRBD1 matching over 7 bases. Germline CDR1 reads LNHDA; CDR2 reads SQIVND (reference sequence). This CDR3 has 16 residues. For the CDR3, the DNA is TGTGCCTGTAGTGCATGGGACAGCCGGCTTTTGGAGACCCAGTACTTC. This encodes CACSAWDSRLLETQYF.

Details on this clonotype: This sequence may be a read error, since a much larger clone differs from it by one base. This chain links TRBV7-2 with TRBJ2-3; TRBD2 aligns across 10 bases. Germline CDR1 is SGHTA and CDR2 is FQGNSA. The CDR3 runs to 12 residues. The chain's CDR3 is CASRTSGDTQNF. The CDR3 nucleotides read TGTGCCAGCCGGACTAGCGGAGATACGCAGAATTTT.

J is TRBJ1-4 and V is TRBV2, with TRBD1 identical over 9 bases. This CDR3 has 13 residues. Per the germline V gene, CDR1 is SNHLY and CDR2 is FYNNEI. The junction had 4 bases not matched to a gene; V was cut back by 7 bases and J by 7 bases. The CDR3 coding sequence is TGTGCCAGCACGGGACAGGGAGGTGAAAAACTGTTTTTT. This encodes CASTGQGGEKLFF.

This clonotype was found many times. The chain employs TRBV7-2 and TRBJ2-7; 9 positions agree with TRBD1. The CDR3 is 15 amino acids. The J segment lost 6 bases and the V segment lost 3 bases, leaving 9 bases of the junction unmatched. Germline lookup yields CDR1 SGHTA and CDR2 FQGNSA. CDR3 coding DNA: TGTGCCAGCAGCTTCCGGGACAGGGCCCTCGGCGAGCAGTACTTC. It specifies CASSFRDRALGEQYF.